This T cell receptor (beta chain) emerged from a study of T-cell reconstitution after alpha-beta-depleted transplantation in children. General study findings and limits: Reports say that about two months after transplant, the alpha-beta T cells came out of several hundred graft clones that had expanded. T cells produced anew were the main source of T-cell counts and diversity one year after transplant.

V was cut by 4 bases and J by 3 bases, with 13 bases left in between. This CDR3 spans 14 amino acids. CDR1 SGHDT and CDR2 YYEEEE come from the germline V gene. This clonotype was seen more than once but under ten times. Its antigen is unidentified. This sample's TCRbeta library carried unique molecular identifier barcodes. TCRdb reprocessed the PCR reads via MiXCR and lists one record per CDR3 protein. The sample holds 200,000 to 300,000 distinct CDR3 sequences, roughly a quarter seen once. The sample in question was PBMCs, mostly from graft donor cells, obtained 360 days after TCRalphabeta/CD19-depleted stem cell transplant. The clonotype was recovered from a female patient aged 2-10 years who had a stem cell transplant for congenital amegakaryocytic thrombocytopenia, so the T cells may come from the graft donor. The V and J genes are TRBV5-6 and TRBJ1-1; unclear D gene. CDR3 DNA: TGTGCCAGCAGCCAACCCCACTGGGACACTGAAGCTTTCTTT. Its translation is CASSQPHWDTEAFF.